These 5 T cell receptor beta chains share one sample of origin, sequenced in a study of CD8+CD57+ T cells in acquired aplastic anemia. TCR beta VDJ combinations and CDR3 sequences were profiled from genomic DNA. MiXCR, run by TCRdb on the reads, gives a single entry per CDR3 protein. The table shows 200,000 to 250,000 distinct CDR3 sequences, with less than 75% occurring only once. CD8+CD57+ cell expansion, shown by flow cytometry, had occurred in the patients selected for sequencing. Sequencing was carried out using sorted CD4+, CD8+, or CD8+CD57+ T cells (not recorded which) from PBMCs. These receptor sequences come from a human donor with aplastic anemia.

With respect to this clonotype: No conserved phenylalanine or tryptophan is present at the end of the CDR3, so a read error is the likely explanation. CDR3 in DNA: TGTGCCATCAGCCCAGGGCGGGACGGTGGGACCCAGTACCTC. It specifies CAISPGRDGGTQYL. The gene calls are TRBV10-3 and TRBJ2-5; D may be TRBD2 (6 bases). CDR3 length equals 14 residues. The ends were cut back, 6 bases at V and 7 bases at J, with 18 bases in the middle. Germline CDR1 ENHRY, CDR2 SYGVKD.

The rearrangement joins TRBV9 to TRBJ2-1; the D gene is possibly TRBD2 (6 bases). Germline-derived CDR1 and CDR2 are SGDLS and YYNGEE. Trimming pared 5 bases from V and 9 bases from J, leaving 18 bases between. This CDR3 has 14 amino acids. CDR3 region: CASSGQGVRGEQFF. DNA of the CDR3: TGTGCCAGCAGTGGGCAGGGAGTGCGGGGTGAGCAGTTCTTC.

This rearrangement joins TRBV7-9 to TRBJ2-7, with 9 bases matching TRBD1. V lost 4 bases to trimming and J lost 3 bases; unmatched junction nucleotides: 7. CDR3 length equals 15 residues. Germline V lookup: CDR1 SEHNR, CDR2 FQNEAQ (reference sequence). CDR3 amino acids: CASSSQTGGIYEQYF. The CDR3 nucleotides read TGTGCCAGCAGCTCCCAGACAGGGGGAATCTACGAGCAGTACTTC.

This clonotype has just a few counts. This chain uses TRBV2 with TRBJ2-6; D call uncertain. The V end lost 6 bases, the J end lost 3 bases, and 9 bases lay between the germline ends. Germline V gene sequence: CDR1 SNHLY, CDR2 FYNNEI. The CDR3 length is 14 residues. CDR3 in DNA: TGTGCCAGCAGGGTTTATGGTGGGGCCAACGTCCTGACTTTC. Translating it yields CASRVYGGANVLTF.

The chain carries TRBV29-1 and TRBJ2-3; perhaps D is TRBD1 or TRBD2 (5 bases each). V was pared by 5 bases and J by 2 bases, with 14 bases between. CDR1 is SQVTM and CDR2 is ANQGSEA in the germline V gene. The CDR3 consists of 14 residues. CDR3 bases: TGCAGCGTTCTACCCACGGGGCCCACAGATACGCAGTATTTT. Its protein is CSVLPTGPTDTQYF.